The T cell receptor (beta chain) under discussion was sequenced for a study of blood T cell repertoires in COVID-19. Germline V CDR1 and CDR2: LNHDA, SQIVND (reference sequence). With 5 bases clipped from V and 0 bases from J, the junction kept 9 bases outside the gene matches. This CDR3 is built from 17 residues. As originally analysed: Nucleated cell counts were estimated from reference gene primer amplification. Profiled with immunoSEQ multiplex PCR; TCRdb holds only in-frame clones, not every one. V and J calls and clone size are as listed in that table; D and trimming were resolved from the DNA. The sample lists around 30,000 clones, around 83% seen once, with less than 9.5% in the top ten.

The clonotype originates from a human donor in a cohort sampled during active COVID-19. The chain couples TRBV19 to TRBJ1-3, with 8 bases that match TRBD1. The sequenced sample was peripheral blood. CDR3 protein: CASSPQGQVFSGNTIYF. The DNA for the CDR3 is TGTGCCAGTAGTCCCCAGGGACAGGTCTTCTCTGGAAACACCATATATTTT.